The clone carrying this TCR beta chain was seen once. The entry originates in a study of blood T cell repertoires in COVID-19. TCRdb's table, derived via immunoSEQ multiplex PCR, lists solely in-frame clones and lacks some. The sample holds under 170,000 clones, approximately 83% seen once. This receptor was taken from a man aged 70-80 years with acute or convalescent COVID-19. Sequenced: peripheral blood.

CDR3 protein: CASSDRAGGADTQYF. CDR3 DNA: TGTGCCAGCAGTGATAGGGCGGGAGGGGCAGATACGCAGTATTTT. The chain links TRBV2 to TRBJ2-3; 9 bases match TRBD2. The germline V gene encodes CDR1 SNHLY and CDR2 FYNNEI. This CDR3 comprises 15 residues. The V and J ends lost 3 bases and 4 bases, in that order; junction bases with no gene match: 5.